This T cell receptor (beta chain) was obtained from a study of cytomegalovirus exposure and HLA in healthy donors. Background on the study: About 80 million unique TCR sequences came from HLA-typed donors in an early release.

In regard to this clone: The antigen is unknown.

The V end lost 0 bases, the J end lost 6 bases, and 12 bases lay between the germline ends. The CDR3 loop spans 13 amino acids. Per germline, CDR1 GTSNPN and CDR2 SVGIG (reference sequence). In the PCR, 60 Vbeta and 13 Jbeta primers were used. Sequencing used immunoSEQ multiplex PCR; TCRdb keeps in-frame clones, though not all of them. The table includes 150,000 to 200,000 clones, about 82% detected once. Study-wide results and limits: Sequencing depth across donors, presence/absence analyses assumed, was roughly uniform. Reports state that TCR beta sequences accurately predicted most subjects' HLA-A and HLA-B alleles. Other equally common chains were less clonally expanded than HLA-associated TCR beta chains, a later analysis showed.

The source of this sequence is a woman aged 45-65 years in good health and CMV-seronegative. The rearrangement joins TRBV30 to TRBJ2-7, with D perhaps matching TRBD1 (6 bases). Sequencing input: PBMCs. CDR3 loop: CAWSVRFRGEQYF. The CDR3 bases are TGTGCCTGGAGTGTACGATTCAGGGGCGAGCAGTACTTC.